These 30 T cell receptor beta chains originate from one sample sequenced in a study of graft-versus-host responses after intestinal transplantation. Some clones are missing from TCRdb's copy, which holds only in-frame ones; the method was immunoSEQ multiplex PCR. The table has just over 40,000 clones, 91% seen once. Sequencing used PBMCs, obtained 300 to 330 days after intestinal transplant. Receptors originate from a human patient who received an intestinal transplant, so some T cells may come from the graft donor.

This clone was picked up one time. The chain is built from TRBV2 and TRBJ2-1; 12 nucleotides match TRBD2. The germline V gene encodes CDR1 SNHLY and CDR2 FYNNEI. Trimming took 9 bases from V and 8 from J; bases not matched to a gene: 8. CDR3 length: 14 amino acids. In DNA, the CDR3 is TGTGCCAGTCGAGGGACTAGCGGGTGGGATGAGCAGTTCTTC. Protein product: CASRGTSGWDEQFF.

This sequence joins TRBV4-1 and TRBJ2-1; 12 nucleotides line up with TRBD2. Per the germline V gene, CDR1 is MGHRA and CDR2 is YSYEKL. Losses at the gene ends were 2 bases for V and 2 bases for J; bases not matched to a gene: 1. The CDR3 length is 16 residues. CDR3 nucleotides: TGCGCCAGCAGCCAACTAGCGGGAGGGCCCTACAATGAGCAGTTCTTC. It encodes CASSQLAGGPYNEQFF.

CDR3 DNA sequence: TGTGCCAGCAGTGGACTAGCGGGGGGCTTCGGTCGCTACGAGCAGTACTTC. It specifies CASSGLAGGFGRYEQYF. V and J are TRBV6-1 and TRBJ2-7; 13 nucleotides line up with TRBD2. The germline CDR1 and CDR2 sequences are MNHNS and SASEGT. The CDR3 totals 17 residues. The V gene end was trimmed by 4 bases and the J gene end by 3 bases; junction bases not matched to a gene: 9.

The V gene is TRBV4-1, the J gene TRBJ1-2; tentatively, D is TRBD1 (6 bases). CDR1 is MGHRA, CDR2 YSYEKL, per germline. Trimming pared 0 bases from V and 4 bases from J, leaving 12 bases between. This CDR3 spans 15 amino acids. This chain's CDR3 is CASSQEKGQFYGYTF. For the CDR3, the DNA is TGCGCCAGCAGCCAAGAAAAAGGACAGTTCTATGGCTACACCTTC.

This clone was found once. J is TRBJ2-2 and V is TRBV11-2; D unclear. CDR1 and CDR2 from the germline V gene are SGHAT and FQNNGV. Trimming cost V 7 bases and J 1 base, with 16 bases left between them. This CDR3 is built from 16 residues. As DNA, the CDR3 is TGTGCCAGCAACCTCCTGGCAGGCGGGAACACCGGGGAGCTGTTTTTT. The encoded protein is CASNLLAGGNTGELFF.

The chain couples TRBV29-1 to TRBJ2-5; TRBD1 matches 11 bases. Germline V gene data show CDR1 as SQVTM and CDR2 as ANQGSEA. The CDR3 spans 13 residues. Germline trimming cut 7 bases from V and 5 bases from J; bases unmatched to any gene: 6. The CDR3 region is CSGRTGGIETQYF. CDR3 DNA sequence: TGCAGCGGCCGGACAGGGGGCATTGAGACCCAGTACTTC. Full variable domain (remainder filled in from reference TRBV29-1 and TRBJ2-5): SAVISQKPSRDICQRGTSLTIQCQVDSQVTMMFWYRQQPGQSLTLIATANQGSEATYESGFVIDKFPISRPNLTFSTLTVSNMSPEDSSIYLCSGRTGGIETQYFGPGTRLLVL.

V gene TRBV6-1 combines with J gene TRBJ1-5; the match to TRBD1 covers 7 bases. From germline, CDR1 is MNHNS and CDR2 SASEGT. The CDR3 runs 17 residues. V lost 4 bases, J lost 2 bases, and 11 bases stayed unmatched. As DNA, the CDR3 is TGTGCCAGCAGTGCCGGAGTTGGGACAGTTGGCAATCAGCCCCAGCATTTT. Protein: CASSAGVGTVGNQPQHF.

The J gene is TRBJ1-5, the V gene TRBV2; D gene ambiguous. Germline V gene data show CDR1 as SNHLY and CDR2 as FYNNEI. This CDR3 spans 11 amino acids. V was pared by 6 bases and J by 4 bases, with 4 bases between. CDR3 sequence reads: CASRENQPQHF. For the CDR3, the DNA is TGTGCCAGCAGAGAGAATCAGCCCCAGCATTTT.

The chain combines TRBV21-1 with TRBJ2-3; TRBD1 is taken as the D call from the table, unchecked against the DNA. TRBV21-1 is reported as a pseudogene. The length of the CDR3 is 16 residues. The CDR3 DNA sequence: TGTGCCAGCAGCCCGCGGACAGGGGGCGAGACAGATACGCAGTATTTT. Translating gives CASSPRTGGETDTQYF.

The gene calls are TRBV6-4 and TRBJ1-3, with a weak D call TRBD1 (6 bases). Germline V lookup: CDR1 MRHNA, CDR2 SNTAGT. The CDR3 has 16 amino acids. Trimming stripped 7 bases from V and 0 bases from J, with 16 bases between. CDR3 amino acids: CASIFKTGRSGNTIYF. CDR3 in DNA: TGTGCCAGCATATTTAAGACAGGCCGCTCTGGAAACACCATATATTTT.

The chain couples TRBV28 to TRBJ2-3; 7 nucleotides line up with TRBD2. The CDR3 has 15 residues. V gave up 5 bases and J gave up 3 bases; unmatched junction bases: 8. The V gene's germline CDR1 is MDHEN and CDR2 SYDVKM. Written as DNA, the CDR3 is TGTGCCAGCAGTGGCGCGGGAGCAGCAACAGATACGCAGTATTTT. It codes for CASSGAGAATDTQYF. Full variable domain (rest looked up from reference TRBV28 and TRBJ2-3): DVKVTQSSRYLVKRTGEKVFLECVQDMDHENMFWYRQDPGLGLRLIYFSYDVKMKEKGDIPEGYSVSREKKERFSLILESASTNQTSMYLCASSGAGAATDTQYFGPGTRLTVL.

This chain joins TRBV18 and TRBJ2-7; perhaps D is TRBD1 or TRBD2 (5 bases each). The germline V gene has CDR1 KGHSH and CDR2 LQKENI. The CDR3 contains 15 residues. V was cut by 6 bases and J by 2 bases, with 17 bases left in between. The CDR3: CASSPGPAQPYEQYF. DNA of the CDR3: TGTGCCAGCTCCCCGGGACCGGCTCAACCCTACGAGCAGTACTTC.

J is TRBJ2-3 and V is TRBV9; D possibly uses TRBD1 or TRBD2 (6 bases each). In germline, CDR1 is SGDLS, CDR2 YYNGEE. This CDR3 contains 15 residues. Trimming stripped 0 bases from V and 6 bases from J, with 14 bases between. CDR3 sequence: CASSVVDRRGDTQYF. The DNA for the CDR3 is TGTGCCAGCAGCGTAGTCGACAGGAGGGGGGATACGCAGTATTTT. The full variable domain, in which reference TRBV9 and TRBJ2-3 provide the parts outside the CDR3, is DSGVTQTPKHLITATGQRVTLRCSPRSGDLSVYWYQQSLDQGLQFLIQYYNGEERAKGNILERFSAQQFPDLHSELNLSSLELGDSALYFCASSVVDRRGDTQYFGPGTRLTVL.

This clone was recorded once. The chain recombines TRBV7-3 with TRBJ2-7; 13 bases are a match to TRBD2. In germline, CDR1 is SGHTA, CDR2 FQGTGA. The junction had 7 bases not matched to a gene; V was cut back by 5 bases and J by 0 bases. The length of the CDR3 is 17 residues. The DNA of the CDR3 is TGTGCCAGCAGCCAAACCGGGACTAGCGGGACCTCCTACGAGCAGTACTTC. Protein product: CASSQTGTSGTSYEQYF.

This clone has only a few counts. The chain recombines TRBV5-1 with TRBJ2-7; D gene unclear. The CDR3 extends over 14 amino acids. The V end was cut by 0 bases, the J end by 0 bases, with 7 bases between. The V gene's germline CDR1 is SGHRS and CDR2 YFSETQ. CDR3 amino acids: CASSLDSLSYEQYF. The CDR3 DNA reads as TGCGCCAGCAGCTTGGACAGCCTCTCCTACGAGCAGTACTTC.

This clone was counted once. The V and J genes are TRBV23-1 and TRBJ1-2; a weak D match, TRBD1 (6 bases). TRBV23-1 is assigned to the ORF class and has an uncertain function. The CDR3 runs 14 residues. V was pared by 7 bases and J by 4 bases, with 16 bases between. Written as DNA, the CDR3 is TGCGCCAGCACCACGGGGGGCAGCTTCTATGGCTACACCTTC. Its protein product is CASTTGGSFYGYTF.

The V and J genes are TRBV10-3 and TRBJ2-3, with D tentatively TRBD1 (5 bases). Germline V gives CDR1 ENHRY, CDR2 SYGVKD. The CDR3 runs 13 residues. V shed 8 bases and J shed 1 base, with 10 bases lying between them. In DNA, the CDR3 is TGTGCCATCCTTAGGGGCGGCACAGATACGCAGTATTTT. As protein: CAILRGGTDTQYF.

The chain is built from TRBV6-5 and TRBJ2-7; TRBD1 matches 8 bases. The CDR3 contains 13 residues. Germline V gene sequence: CDR1 MNHEY, CDR2 SVGAGI. The CDR3 protein is CASTGVGSYEQYF. CDR3 coding DNA: TGTGCTTCGACAGGGGTAGGCTCCTACGAGCAGTACTTC.

The rearrangement links TRBV7-9 to TRBJ1-2; 8 nucleotides align to TRBD1. J gave up 8 bases and V 3 bases, and 11 bases lay outside the gene matches. The length of the CDR3 is 15 residues. Germline assignment: CDR1 SEHNR and CDR2 FQNEAQ (reference sequence). The CDR3 loop is CASSLILQGAGGYTF. The CDR3 bases are TGTGCCAGCAGCTTGATCCTCCAGGGGGCTGGAGGCTACACCTTC.

V and J are TRBV6-1 and TRBJ2-5; 10 bases map to TRBD1. CDR3 length: 15 amino acids. V shed 7 bases and J 5 bases; nucleotides not matched to a gene: 10. Germline values: CDR1 MNHNS, CDR2 SASEGT. CDR3 amino acids: CASIPGQGGWETQYF. The CDR3 nucleotides are TGTGCCAGCATACCAGGACAGGGGGGGTGGGAGACCCAGTACTTC.

J is TRBJ1-1 and V is TRBV7-2; 7 positions match TRBD1. CDR3 length: 14 amino acids. The V and J ends lost 5 bases and 4 bases, in that order; junction bases with no gene match: 7. Germline CDR1 and CDR2: SGHTA and FQGNSA. CDR3 residues: CASSPGQRVTEAFF. DNA of the CDR3: TGTGCCAGCAGCCCGGGACAGCGGGTCACTGAAGCTTTCTTT.

The chain combines TRBV18 with TRBJ2-1; TRBD2 might be the D (6 bases). The CDR3 contains 17 residues. CDR1 and CDR2 (germline): KGHSH, LQKENI. The V end was cut by 4 bases, the J end by 0 bases, with 16 bases between. The CDR3 DNA reads as TGTGCCAGCTCACTGGGGGGAGGCCAGTTCTCCTACAATGAGCAGTTCTTC. It codes for CASSLGGGQFSYNEQFF. Full variable domain (remainder filled in from reference TRBV18 and TRBJ2-1): NAGVMQNPRHLVRRRGQEARLRCSPMKGHSHVYWYRQLPEEGLKFMVYLQKENIIDESGMPKERFSAEFPKEGPSILRIQQVVRGDSAAYFCASSLGGGQFSYNEQFFGPGTRLTVL.

This CDR3 reads CASNTGAGTGRYEQYF. The CDR3 region has the DNA TGTGCCAGCAACACCGGAGCCGGGACAGGGAGATACGAGCAGTACTTC. The chain links TRBV6-7 to TRBJ2-7; 9 nucleotides match TRBD1. TRBV6-7 is an ORF for which the function is uncertain. The CDR3 is made up of 16 amino acids. V shed 7 bases and J 4 bases; nucleotides not matched to a gene: 14.

The V and J genes are TRBV2 and TRBJ2-5; D gene uncertain. The ends were cut back, 4 bases at V and 3 bases at J, with 6 bases in the middle. The germline gives CDR1 SNHLY, CDR2 FYNNEI. CDR3 length equals 12 residues. The DNA of the CDR3 is TGTGCCAGCAGTGTTAGAGAAGAGACCCAGTACTTC. Encoded protein: CASSVREETQYF.

The chain couples TRBV18 to TRBJ2-5; D is unresolved. The CDR3 consists of 13 residues. CDR1 KGHSH and CDR2 LQKENI come from the germline V gene. Trimming cost V 4 bases and J 2 bases, with 8 bases left between them. The CDR3 is CASSLNRQETQYF. The DNA of the CDR3 is TGTGCCAGCTCACTAAACCGGCAAGAGACCCAGTACTTC.

The CDR3 protein is CASSGLASDTQYF. In DNA, the CDR3 is TGTGCCAGTTCGGGACTAGCATCAGATACGCAGTATTTT. J is TRBJ2-3 and V is TRBV19; 9 positions match TRBD2. Trimming cost V 8 bases and J 4 bases; bases outside gene matches: 4. Germline V gene sequence: CDR1 LNHDA, CDR2 SQIVND (reference sequence). The CDR3 consists of 13 residues.

This clone appeared a single time. The genes are TRBV2 and TRBJ1-4; the D gene is possibly TRBD1 (6 bases). With 3 bases removed from V and 4 bases from J, the gap between germline ends came to 15 bases. The CDR3 is 16 residues long. Germline CDR1 and CDR2: SNHLY and FYNNEI. CDR3 in amino acids: CASSDPLGGDNEKLFF. CDR3 nucleotides: TGTGCCAGCAGTGACCCTCTCGGGGGCGATAATGAAAAACTGTTTTTT.

This clone was picked up a small number of times. The chain carries TRBV6-5 and TRBJ2-7; D might be TRBD1 (6 bases). From germline, CDR1 is MNHEY and CDR2 SVGAGI. Between the trimmed V and J ends, which lost 2 bases and 0 bases, there was a span of 8 bases. This CDR3 comprises 14 residues. CDR3 residues: CASSYRGSSYEQYF. In DNA form, the CDR3 reads TGTGCCAGCAGTTACAGGGGGAGCTCCTACGAGCAGTACTTC.

The chain couples TRBV5-6 to TRBJ2-7; D unclear. Per germline, CDR1 SGHDT and CDR2 YYEEEE. The CDR3 runs to 13 residues. The V end lost 3 bases, the J end lost 0 bases, and 7 bases lay between the germline ends. CDR3 nucleotide sequence: TGTGCCAGCAGCTCCTCGAGCTCCTACGAGCAGTACTTC. It translates to CASSSSSSYEQYF.

The rearrangement uses TRBV28 and TRBJ1-2, with D uncertain. Germline V CDR1 and CDR2: MDHEN, SYDVKM. This CDR3 has 12 residues. V was pared by 5 bases and J by 3 bases, with 7 bases between. The CDR3 is CASSQAHYGYTF. CDR3 bases: TGTGCCAGCAGTCAGGCCCACTATGGCTACACCTTC.